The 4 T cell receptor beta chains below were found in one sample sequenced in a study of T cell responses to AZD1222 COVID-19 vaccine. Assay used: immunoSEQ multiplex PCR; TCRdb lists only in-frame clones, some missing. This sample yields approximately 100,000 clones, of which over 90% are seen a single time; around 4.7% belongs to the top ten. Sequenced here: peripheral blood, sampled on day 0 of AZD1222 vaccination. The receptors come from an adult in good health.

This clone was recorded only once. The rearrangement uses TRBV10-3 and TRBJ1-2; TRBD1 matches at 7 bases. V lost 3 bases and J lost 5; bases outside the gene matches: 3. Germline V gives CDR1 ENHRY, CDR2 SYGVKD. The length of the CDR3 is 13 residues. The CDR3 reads CAISEGRGYGYTF. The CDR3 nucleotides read TGTGCCATCAGTGAAGGCAGGGGGTATGGCTACACCTTC.

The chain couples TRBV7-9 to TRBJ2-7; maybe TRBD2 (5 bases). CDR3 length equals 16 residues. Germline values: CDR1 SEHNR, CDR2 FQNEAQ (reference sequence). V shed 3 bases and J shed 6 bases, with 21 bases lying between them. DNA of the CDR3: TGTGCCAGCAGCTTTTTTCTCGAGGGAGACGGGTTCGAGCAGTACTTC. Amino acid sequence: CASSFFLEGDGFEQYF.

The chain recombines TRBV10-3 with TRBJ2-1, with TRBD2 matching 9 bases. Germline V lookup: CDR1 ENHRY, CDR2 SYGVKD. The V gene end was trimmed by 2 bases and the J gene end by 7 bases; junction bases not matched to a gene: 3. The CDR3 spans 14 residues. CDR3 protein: CAISEVLAGNEQFF. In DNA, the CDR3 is TGTGCCATCAGTGAGGTCCTAGCGGGGAATGAGCAGTTCTTC.

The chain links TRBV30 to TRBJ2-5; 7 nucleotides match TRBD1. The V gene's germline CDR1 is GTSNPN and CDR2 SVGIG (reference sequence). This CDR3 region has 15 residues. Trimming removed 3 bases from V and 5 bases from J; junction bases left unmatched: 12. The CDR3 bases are TGTGCCTGGAGAGCTGTGGGCAGGGGACAGGAGACCCAGTACTTC. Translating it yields CAWRAVGRGQETQYF.